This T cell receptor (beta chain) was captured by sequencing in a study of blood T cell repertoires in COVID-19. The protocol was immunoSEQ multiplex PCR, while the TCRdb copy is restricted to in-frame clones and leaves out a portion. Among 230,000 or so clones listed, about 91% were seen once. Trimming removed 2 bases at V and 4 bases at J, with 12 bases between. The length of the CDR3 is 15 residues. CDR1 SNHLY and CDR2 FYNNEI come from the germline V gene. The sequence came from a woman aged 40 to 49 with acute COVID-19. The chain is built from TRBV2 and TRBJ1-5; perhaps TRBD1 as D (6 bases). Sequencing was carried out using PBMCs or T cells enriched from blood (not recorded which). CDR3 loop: CASSEQQGRNQPQHF. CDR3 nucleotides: TGTGCCAGCAGTGAACAACAGGGTAGGAATCAGCCCCAGCATTTT. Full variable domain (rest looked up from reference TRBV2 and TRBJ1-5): EPEVTQTPSHQVTQMGQEVILRCVPISNHLYFYWYRQILGQKVEFLVSFYNNEISEKSEIFDDQFSVERPDGSNFTLKIRSTKLEDSAMYFCASSEQQGRNQPQHFGDGTRLSIL.